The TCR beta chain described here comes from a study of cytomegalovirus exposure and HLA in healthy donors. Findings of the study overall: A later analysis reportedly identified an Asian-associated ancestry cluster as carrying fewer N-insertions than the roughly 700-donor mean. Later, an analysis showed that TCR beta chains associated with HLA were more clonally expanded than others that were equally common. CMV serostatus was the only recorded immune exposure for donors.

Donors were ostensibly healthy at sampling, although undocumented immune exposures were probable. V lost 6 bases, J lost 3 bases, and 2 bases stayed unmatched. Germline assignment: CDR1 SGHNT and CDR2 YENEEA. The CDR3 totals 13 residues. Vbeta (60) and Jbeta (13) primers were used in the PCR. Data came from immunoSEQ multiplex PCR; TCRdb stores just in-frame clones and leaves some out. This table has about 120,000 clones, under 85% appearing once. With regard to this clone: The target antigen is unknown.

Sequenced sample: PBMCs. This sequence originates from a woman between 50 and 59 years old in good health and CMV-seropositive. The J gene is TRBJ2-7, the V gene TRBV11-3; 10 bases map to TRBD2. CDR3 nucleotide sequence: TGTGCCAGCAGTCGACTAGCGGGCTACGAGCAGTACTTC. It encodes CASSRLAGYEQYF. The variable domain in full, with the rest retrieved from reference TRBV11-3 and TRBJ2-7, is EAGVVQSPRYKIIEKKQPVAFWCNPISGHNTLYWYLQNLGQGPELLIRYENEEAVDDSQLPKDRFSAERLKGVDSTLKIQPAELGDSAVYLCASSRLAGYEQYFGPGTRLTVT.